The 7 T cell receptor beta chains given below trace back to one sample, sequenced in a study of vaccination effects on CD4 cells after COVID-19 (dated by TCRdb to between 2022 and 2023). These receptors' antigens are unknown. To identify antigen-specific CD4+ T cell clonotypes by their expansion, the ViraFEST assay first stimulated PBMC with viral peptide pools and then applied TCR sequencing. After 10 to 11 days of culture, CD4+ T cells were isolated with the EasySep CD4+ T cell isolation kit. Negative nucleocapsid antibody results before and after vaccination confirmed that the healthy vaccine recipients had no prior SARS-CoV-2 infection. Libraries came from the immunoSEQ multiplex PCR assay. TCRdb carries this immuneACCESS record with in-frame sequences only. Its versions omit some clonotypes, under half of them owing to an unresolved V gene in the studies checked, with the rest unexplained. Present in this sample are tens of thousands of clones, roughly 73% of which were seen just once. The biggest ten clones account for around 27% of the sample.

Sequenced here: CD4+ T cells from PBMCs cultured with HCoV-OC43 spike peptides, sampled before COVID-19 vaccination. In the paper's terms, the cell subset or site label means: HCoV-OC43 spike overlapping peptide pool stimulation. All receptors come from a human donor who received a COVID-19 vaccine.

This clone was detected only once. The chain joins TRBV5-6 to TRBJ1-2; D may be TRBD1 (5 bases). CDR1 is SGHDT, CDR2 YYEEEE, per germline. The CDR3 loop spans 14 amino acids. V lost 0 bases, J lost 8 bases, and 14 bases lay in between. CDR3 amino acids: CASSLGARVRGYTF. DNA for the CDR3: TGTGCCAGCAGCTTGGGGGCCAGGGTTCGCGGCTACACCTTC.

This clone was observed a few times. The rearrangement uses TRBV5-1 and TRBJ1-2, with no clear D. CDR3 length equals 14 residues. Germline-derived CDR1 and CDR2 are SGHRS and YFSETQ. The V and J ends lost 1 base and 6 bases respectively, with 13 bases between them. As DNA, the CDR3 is TGCGCCAGCAGCTTGACGGCCACGGGGAATGGCTACACCTTC. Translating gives CASSLTATGNGYTF. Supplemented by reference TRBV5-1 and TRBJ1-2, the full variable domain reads KAGVTQTPRYLIKTRGQQVTLSCSPISGHRSVSWYQQTPGQGLQFLFEYFSETQRNKGNFPGRFSGRQFSNSRSEMNVSTLELGDSALYLCASSLTATGNGYTFGSGTRLTVV.

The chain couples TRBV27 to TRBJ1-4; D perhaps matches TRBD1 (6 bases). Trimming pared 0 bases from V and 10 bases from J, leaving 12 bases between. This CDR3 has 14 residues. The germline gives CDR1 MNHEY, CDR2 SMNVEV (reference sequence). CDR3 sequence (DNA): TGTGCCAGCAGTTTATCGCTCGAGGGGGGAAAACTGTTTTTT. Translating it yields CASSLSLEGGKLFF. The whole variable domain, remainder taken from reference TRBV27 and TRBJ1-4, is EAQVTQNPRYLITVTGKKLTVTCSQNMNHEYMSWYRQDPGLGLRQIYYSMNVEVTDKGDVPEGYKVSRKEKRNFPLILESPSPNQTSLYFCASSLSLEGGKLFFGSGTQLSVL.

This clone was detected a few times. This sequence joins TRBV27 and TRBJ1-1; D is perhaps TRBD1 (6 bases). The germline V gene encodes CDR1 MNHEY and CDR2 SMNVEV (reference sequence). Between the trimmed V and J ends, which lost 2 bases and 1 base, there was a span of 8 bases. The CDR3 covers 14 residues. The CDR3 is CASSLQGTNTEAFF. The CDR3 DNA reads TGTGCCAGCAGTTTACAGGGGACGAACACTGAAGCTTTCTTT.

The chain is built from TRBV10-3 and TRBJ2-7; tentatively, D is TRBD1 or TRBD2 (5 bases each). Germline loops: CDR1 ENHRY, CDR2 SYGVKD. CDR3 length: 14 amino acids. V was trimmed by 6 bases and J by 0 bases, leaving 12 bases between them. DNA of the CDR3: TGTGCCATCAGGTCGGGGCCCAGCTCCTACGAGCAGTACTTC. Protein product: CAIRSGPSSYEQYF.

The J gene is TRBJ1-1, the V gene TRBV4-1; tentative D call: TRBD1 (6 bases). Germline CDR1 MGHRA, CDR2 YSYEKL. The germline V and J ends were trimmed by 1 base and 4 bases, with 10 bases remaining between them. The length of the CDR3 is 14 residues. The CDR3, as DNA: TGCGCCAGCAGCCAAGTTGTAGGGGGCACTGAAGCTTTCTTT. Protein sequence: CASSQVVGGTEAFF.

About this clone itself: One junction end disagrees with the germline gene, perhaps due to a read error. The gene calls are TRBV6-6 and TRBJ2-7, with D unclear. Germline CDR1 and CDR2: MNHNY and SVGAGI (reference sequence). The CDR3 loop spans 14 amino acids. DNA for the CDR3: TGTGCCAGCAGTTACACGATAGGCGCGGAGCCGATACACTTC. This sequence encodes CASSYTIGAEPIHF.